A selection of T cell receptor beta chains follows, all from one sample in a study of blood T cells in healthy people across ages. TCRdb recomputed calls from the 5' RACE reads with MiXCR, one row per CDR3 protein. This sample has over 1,300,000 distinct CDR3 sequences, with 59% found just once. Source material: blood. The source of these receptors is a man aged 18 to 29 in good health. CDR3s include the opening cysteine and the closing phenylalanine or tryptophan. The order of the fields is clone size, CDR3 length, V gene, D gene, J gene, CDR3 protein, CDR3 DNA. D genes are given only for firm matches. The listing skips clone size in some rows; elsewhere it reads once, few, many or a size class.

-	14	TRBV20-1	-	TRBJ1-3	CSARDSGNGNTIYF	TGCAGTGCTAGAGATTCAGGGAACGGAAACACCATATATTTT
-	13	TRBV20-1	TRBD1	TRBJ2-7	CSAKDRGHYEQYF	TGCAGTGCCAAGGACAGGGGGCACTACGAGCAGTACTTC
-	14	TRBV20-1	TRBD1	TRBJ2-7	CSARGGTGSYEQYF	TGCAGTGCTAGAGGAGGGACAGGCTCCTACGAGCAGTACTTC
-	14	TRBV3-1	-	TRBJ2-5	CASSFGLSQETQYF	TGTGCCAGCAGTTTCGGACTGTCACAAGAGACCCAGTACTTC
once	14	TRBV20-1	-	TRBJ2-3	CSADDLRWVDTQYF	TGCAGTGCTGACGACCTCCGATGGGTAGATACGCAGTATTTT
-	13	TRBV21-1	-	TRBJ1-5	CARGREINQPQHF	TGTGCCAGGGGGAGGGAGATCAATCAGCCCCAGCATTTT
-	14	TRBV3-1	-	TRBJ1-2	CASSHPGPGDGYTF	TGTGCCAGCAGCCATCCCGGGCCGGGAGATGGCTACACCTTC
-	15	TRBV6-2/TRBV6-3	-	TRBJ2-3	CASLLLPDSTDTQYF	TGTGCCAGCCTTTTACTCCCCGACAGTACAGATACGCAGTATTTT
-	13	TRBV12-5	-	TRBJ2-1	CASGLMGGNEQFF	TGTGCTAGTGGTTTGATGGGGGGCAATGAGCAGTTCTTC
-	13	TRBV29-1	TRBD1	TRBJ2-5	CSAQQGTGETQYF	TGCAGCGCCCAACAAGGGACAGGAGAGACCCAGTACTTC
-	14	TRBV6-2/TRBV6-3	TRBD2	TRBJ2-7	CASRWLAGSYEQYF	TGTGCCAGCCGCTGGCTAGCGGGGTCCTACGAGCAGTACTTC